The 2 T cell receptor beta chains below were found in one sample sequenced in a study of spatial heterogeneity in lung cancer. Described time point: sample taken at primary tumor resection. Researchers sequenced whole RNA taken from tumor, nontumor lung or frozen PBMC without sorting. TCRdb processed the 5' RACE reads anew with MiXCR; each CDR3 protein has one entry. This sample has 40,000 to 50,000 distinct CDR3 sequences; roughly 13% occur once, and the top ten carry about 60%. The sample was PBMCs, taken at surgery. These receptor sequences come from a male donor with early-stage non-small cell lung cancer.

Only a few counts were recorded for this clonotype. The CDR3: CASSLGQDNEKLFF. The CDR3 DNA is TGTGCCAGCAGCTTGGGGCAGGACAATGAAAAACTGTTTTTT. The V and J genes are TRBV5-4 and TRBJ1-4; D ambiguous. This CDR3 region has 14 residues. Germline CDR1 and CDR2: SGHNT and YYREEE (reference sequence). Trimming took 0 bases from V and 5 from J, leaving 8 bases between them.

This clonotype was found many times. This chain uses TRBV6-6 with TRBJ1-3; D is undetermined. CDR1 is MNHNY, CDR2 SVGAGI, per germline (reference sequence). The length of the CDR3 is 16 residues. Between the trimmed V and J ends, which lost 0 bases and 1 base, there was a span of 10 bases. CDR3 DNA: TGTGCCAGCAGTTACTCGATGAGTCCGTCTGGAAACACCATATATTTT. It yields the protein CASSYSMSPSGNTIYF.